This TCR beta chain was sequenced in a study of T cells after yellow fever vaccination. Background on the study: The fractions with low cell numbers were processed using SMART-Seq v4 Ultra Low Input.

Looked up from germline, CDR1 is WSHSY and CDR2 is SAAADI. The CDR3 runs 15 residues. V was clipped by 1 base and J by 0 bases, with 7 bases between them. TCRdb called the 5' RACE reads again in MiXCR, with one record for every CDR3 protein. The sample contains about 350,000 distinct CDR3 sequences, 7% to 10% of which appear only once. This TCR was sampled from a man aged 18 to 29 who received the YFV17D yellow fever vaccine. This chain joins TRBV10-2 and TRBJ2-1; D is undetermined. The sequenced sample was PBMCs, obtained about 49 days after the first yellow fever vaccination. DNA for the CDR3: TGCGCCAGCAGTGAGTGGGGAAGCTCCTACAATGAGCAGTTCTTC. It yields the protein CASSEWGSSYNEQFF.